The clone carrying this TCR beta chain was found a few times. What it binds is unknown. CDR3 size: 15 residues. V trimming: 4 bases; J trimming: 5 bases; junction bases outside the gene matches: 6. From germline, CDR1 is SGHNT and CDR2 YYREEE (reference sequence). TCRdb re-derived calls from the 5' RACE reads in MiXCR, one entry per CDR3 protein. Of 580,000 or so distinct CDR3 sequences listed, 15% to 20% were seen once; the top ten hold about 8.1%. The data derive from a study of T-cell memory formation after mild COVID-19. Notes on the study in general: Detection of some responders pre-infection suggested pre-existing cross-reactive memory T cells participated.

Sequenced input: PBMCs or a T cell subset sorted from them (not recorded which). The origin of this receptor is an adult woman who had mild COVID-19 (a few samples of this study predate the infection). Cell type and time point are not known. This sequence joins TRBV5-4 and TRBJ2-1; TRBD2 matches at 10 bases. CDR3 region: CASSRSGGTDNEQFF. For the CDR3, the DNA is TGTGCCAGCAGCCGTAGCGGGGGGACCGACAATGAGCAGTTCTTC. The complete variable domain, with remaining parts taken from reference TRBV5-4 and TRBJ2-1, reads ETGVTQSPTHLIKTRGQQVTLRCSSQSGHNTVSWYQQALGQGPQFIFQYYREEENGRGNFPPRFSGLQFPNYSSELNVNALELDDSALYLCASSRSGGTDNEQFFGPGTRLTVL.